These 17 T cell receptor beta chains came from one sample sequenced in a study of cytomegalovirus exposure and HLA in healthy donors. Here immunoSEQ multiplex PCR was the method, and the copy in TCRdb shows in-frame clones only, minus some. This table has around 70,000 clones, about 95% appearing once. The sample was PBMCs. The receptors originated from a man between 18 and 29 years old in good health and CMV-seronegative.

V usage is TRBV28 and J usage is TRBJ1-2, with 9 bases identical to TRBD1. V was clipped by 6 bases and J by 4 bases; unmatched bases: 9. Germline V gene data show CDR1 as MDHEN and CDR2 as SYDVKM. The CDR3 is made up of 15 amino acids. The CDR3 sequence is CASRFRDREAYGYTF. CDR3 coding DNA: TGTGCCAGCAGATTCCGGGACAGGGAGGCCTATGGCTACACCTTC.

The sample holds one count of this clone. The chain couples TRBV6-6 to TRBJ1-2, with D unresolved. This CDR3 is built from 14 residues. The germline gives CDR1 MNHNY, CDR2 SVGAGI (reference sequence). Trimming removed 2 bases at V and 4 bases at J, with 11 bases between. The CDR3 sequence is CASSYPADSYGYTF. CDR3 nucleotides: TGTGCCAGCAGTTACCCAGCGGACTCCTATGGCTACACCTTC.

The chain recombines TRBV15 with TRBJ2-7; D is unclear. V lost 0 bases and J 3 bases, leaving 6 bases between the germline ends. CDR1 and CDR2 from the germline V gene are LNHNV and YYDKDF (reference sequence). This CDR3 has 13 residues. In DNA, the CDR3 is TGTGCCACCAGCAGAGATACGCGCTACGAGCAGTACTTC. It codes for CATSRDTRYEQYF.

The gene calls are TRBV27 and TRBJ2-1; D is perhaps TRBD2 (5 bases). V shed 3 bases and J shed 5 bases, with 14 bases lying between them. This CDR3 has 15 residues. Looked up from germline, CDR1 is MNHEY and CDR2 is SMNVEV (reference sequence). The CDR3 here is CASSFSEDLNNEQFF. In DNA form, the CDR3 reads TGTGCCAGCAGTTTTTCGGAGGACTTGAACAATGAGCAGTTCTTC.

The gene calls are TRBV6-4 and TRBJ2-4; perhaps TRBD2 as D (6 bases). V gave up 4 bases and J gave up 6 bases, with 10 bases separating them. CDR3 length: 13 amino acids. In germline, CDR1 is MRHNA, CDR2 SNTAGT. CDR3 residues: CASSVQEGNIQYF. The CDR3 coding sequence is TGTGCCAGCAGTGTTCAGGAGGGAAACATTCAGTACTTC.

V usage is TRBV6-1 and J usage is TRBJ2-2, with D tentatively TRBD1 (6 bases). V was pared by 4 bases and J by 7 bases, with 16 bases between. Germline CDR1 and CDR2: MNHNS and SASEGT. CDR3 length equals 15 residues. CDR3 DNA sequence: TGTGCCAGCAGTGCTCGAACAGGGTATGACGGGGAGCTGTTTTTT. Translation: CASSARTGYDGELFF.

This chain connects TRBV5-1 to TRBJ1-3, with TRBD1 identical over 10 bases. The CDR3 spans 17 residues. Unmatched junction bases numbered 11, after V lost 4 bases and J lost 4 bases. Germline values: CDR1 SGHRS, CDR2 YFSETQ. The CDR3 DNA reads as TGCGCCAGCAGCCCGGGATCCGGGACAGGGGTAGGAAACACCATATATTTT. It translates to CASSPGSGTGVGNTIYF.

CDR3 DNA: TGTGCCAGCAGTTTGGCCCGAGTTCCGGGAGTCACTGAAGCTTTCTTT. This gives the protein CASSLARVPGVTEAFF. The V and J genes are TRBV27 and TRBJ1-1; D not resolved. Germline lookup yields CDR1 MNHEY and CDR2 SMNVEV (reference sequence). V dropped 3 bases and J dropped 4 bases, with 18 bases sitting between them. The CDR3 extends over 16 amino acids.

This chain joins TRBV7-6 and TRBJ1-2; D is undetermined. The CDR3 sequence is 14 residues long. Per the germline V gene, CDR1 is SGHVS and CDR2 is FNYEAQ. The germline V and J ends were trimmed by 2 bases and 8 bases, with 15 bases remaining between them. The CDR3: CASSLTPGGGGYTF. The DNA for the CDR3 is TGTGCCAGCAGCTTAACTCCGGGAGGAGGCGGCTACACCTTC.

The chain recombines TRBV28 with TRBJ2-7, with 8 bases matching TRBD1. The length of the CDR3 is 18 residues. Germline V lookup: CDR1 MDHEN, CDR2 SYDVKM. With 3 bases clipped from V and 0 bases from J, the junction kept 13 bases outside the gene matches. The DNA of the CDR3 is TGTGCCAGCAGTTTGTACCTCACAGGGGGGAAGAACTCCTACGAGCAGTACTTC. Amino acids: CASSLYLTGGKNSYEQYF. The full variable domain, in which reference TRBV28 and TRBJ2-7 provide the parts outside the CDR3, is DVKVTQSSRYLVKRTGEKVFLECVQDMDHENMFWYRQDPGLGLRLIYFSYDVKMKEKGDIPEGYSVSREKKERFSLILESASTNQTSMYLCASSLYLTGGKNSYEQYFGPGTRLTVT.

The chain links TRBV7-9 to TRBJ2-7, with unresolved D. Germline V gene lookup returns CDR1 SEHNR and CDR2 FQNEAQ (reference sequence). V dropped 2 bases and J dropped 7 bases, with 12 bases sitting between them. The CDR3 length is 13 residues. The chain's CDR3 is CASSLSTVLEQYF. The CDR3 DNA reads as TGTGCCAGCAGCTTAAGTACAGTTTTGGAGCAGTACTTC.

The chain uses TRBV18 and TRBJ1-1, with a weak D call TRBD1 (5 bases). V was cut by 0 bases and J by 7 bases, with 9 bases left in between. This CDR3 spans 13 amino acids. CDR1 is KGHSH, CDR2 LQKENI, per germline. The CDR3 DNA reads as TGTGCCAGCTCACCACCTGGGGGGGTTGAAGCTTTCTTT. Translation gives CASSPPGGVEAFF.

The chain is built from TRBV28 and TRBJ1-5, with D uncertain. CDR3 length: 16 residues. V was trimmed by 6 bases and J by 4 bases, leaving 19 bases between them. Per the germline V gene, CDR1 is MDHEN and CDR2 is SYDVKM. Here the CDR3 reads CASRKFRAPGNQPQHF. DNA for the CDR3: TGTGCCAGCAGGAAATTCCGGGCCCCGGGGAATCAGCCCCAGCATTTT.

CDR3 residues: CASSLDSATGYGYTF. In DNA form, the CDR3 reads TGTGCCAGCAGCTTAGATTCGGCTACAGGTTATGGCTACACCTTC. The chain employs TRBV7-2 and TRBJ1-2, with D possibly matching TRBD1 (5 bases). CDR3 length: 15 residues. Germline V gene data show CDR1 as SGHTA and CDR2 as FQGNSA. The V gene lost 1 base and the J gene lost 5 bases, with 14 bases spanning the gap.

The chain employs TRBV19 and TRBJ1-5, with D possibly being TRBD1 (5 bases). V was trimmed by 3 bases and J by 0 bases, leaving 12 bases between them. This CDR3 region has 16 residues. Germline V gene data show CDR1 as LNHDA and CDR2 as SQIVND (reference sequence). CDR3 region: CASSIAQGFSNQPQHF. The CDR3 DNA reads TGTGCCAGTAGTATCGCTCAGGGCTTTAGCAATCAGCCCCAGCATTTT. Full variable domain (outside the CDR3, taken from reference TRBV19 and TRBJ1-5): DGGITQSPKYLFRKEGQNVTLSCEQNLNHDAMYWYRQDPGQGLRLIYYSQIVNDFQKGDIAEGYSVSREKKESFPLTVTSAQKNPTAFYLCASSIAQGFSNQPQHFGDGTRLSIL.

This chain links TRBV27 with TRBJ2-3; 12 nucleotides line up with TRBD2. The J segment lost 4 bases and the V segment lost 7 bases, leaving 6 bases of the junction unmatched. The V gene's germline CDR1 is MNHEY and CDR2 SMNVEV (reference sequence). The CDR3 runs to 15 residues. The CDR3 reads CASTSLAGGPDTQYF. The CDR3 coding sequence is TGTGCCAGCACAAGCCTAGCGGGGGGGCCAGATACGCAGTATTTT.

The CDR3 DNA sequence: TGTGCCTGGAGTGTAATATCAGGGAAGAACACTGAAGCTTTCTTT. Translated: CAWSVISGKNTEAFF. The V and J genes are TRBV30 and TRBJ1-1, with D possibly TRBD1 on 5 matching bases. The CDR3 runs 15 residues. CDR1 is GTSNPN and CDR2 is SVGIG in the germline V gene (reference sequence). Trimming stripped 0 bases from V and 1 base from J, with 12 bases between.